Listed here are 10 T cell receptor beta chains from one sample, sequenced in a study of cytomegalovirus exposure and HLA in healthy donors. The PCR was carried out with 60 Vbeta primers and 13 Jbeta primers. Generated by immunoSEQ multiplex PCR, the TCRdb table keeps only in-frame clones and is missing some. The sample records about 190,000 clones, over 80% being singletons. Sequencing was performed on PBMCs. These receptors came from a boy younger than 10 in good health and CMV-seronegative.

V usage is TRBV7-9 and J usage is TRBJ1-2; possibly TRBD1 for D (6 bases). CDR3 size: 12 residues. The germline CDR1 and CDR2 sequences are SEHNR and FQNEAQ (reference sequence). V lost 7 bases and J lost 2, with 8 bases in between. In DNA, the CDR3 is TGTGCCAGCACAACAGGGAACTATGGCTACACCTTC. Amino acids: CASTTGNYGYTF.

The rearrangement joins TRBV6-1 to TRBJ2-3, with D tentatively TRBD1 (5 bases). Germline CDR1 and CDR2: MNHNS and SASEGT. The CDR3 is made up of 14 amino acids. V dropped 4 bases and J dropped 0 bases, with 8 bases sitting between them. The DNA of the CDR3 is TGTGCCAGCAGTGTGGACATTAGCACAGATACGCAGTATTTT. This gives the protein CASSVDISTDTQYF.

This chain's CDR3 is CASSVRVGETQYF. The DNA for the CDR3 is TGTGCCAGCTCAGTGCGGGTCGGGGAGACCCAGTACTTC. The chain recombines TRBV2 with TRBJ2-5; tentatively, D is TRBD2 (5 bases). V was pared by 8 bases and J by 5 bases, with 15 bases between. CDR1 is SNHLY, CDR2 FYNNEI, per germline. The CDR3 consists of 13 residues.

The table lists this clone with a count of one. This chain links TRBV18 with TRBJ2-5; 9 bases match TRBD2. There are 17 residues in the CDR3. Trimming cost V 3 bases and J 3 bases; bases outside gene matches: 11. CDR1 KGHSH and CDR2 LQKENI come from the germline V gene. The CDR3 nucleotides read TGTGCCAGCTCACCTGTAGCGGGAGTTCAAACTGAAGAGACCCAGTACTTC. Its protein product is CASSPVAGVQTEETQYF.

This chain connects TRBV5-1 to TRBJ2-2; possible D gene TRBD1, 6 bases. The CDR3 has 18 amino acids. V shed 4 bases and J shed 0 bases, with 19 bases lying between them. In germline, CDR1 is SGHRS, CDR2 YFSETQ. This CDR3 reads CASSPGGQQSSNTGELFF. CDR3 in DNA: TGCGCCAGCAGCCCGGGTGGACAGCAATCCTCGAACACCGGGGAGCTGTTTTTT. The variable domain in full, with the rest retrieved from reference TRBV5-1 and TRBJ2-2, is KAGVTQTPRYLIKTRGQQVTLSCSPISGHRSVSWYQQTPGQGLQFLFEYFSETQRNKGNFPGRFSGRQFSNSRSEMNVSTLELGDSALYLCASSPGGQQSSNTGELFFGEGSRLTVL.

CDR3 coding DNA: TGTGCCAGTCAAGACGGGGGTCTCGCTGAAGCTTTCTTT. Translation gives CASQDGGLAEAFF. The chain joins TRBV19 to TRBJ1-1; weak D call: TRBD1 (5 bases). Germline CDR1 LNHDA, CDR2 SQIVND (reference sequence). The CDR3 loop spans 13 amino acids. The V gene lost 8 bases and the J gene lost 6 bases, with 16 bases spanning the gap.

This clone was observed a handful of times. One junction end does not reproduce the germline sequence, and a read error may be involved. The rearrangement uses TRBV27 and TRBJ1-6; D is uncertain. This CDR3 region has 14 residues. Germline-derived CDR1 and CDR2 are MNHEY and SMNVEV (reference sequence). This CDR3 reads CASSVSAGNSPLHF. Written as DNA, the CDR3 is TGTGCCAGCAGTGTATCGGCGGGTAATTCACCCCTCCACTTT.

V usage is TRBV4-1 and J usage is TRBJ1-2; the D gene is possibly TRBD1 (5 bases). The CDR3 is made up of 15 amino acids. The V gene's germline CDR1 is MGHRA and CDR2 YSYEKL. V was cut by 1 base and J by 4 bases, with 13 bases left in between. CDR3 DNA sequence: TGCGCCAGCAGCCAAGGTGGGGCAGGTGGCTATGGCTACACCTTC. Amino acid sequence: CASSQGGAGGYGYTF.

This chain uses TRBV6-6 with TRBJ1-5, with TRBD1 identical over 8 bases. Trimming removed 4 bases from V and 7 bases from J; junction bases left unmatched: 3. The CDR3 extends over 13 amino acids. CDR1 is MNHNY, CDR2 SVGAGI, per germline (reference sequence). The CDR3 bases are TGTGCCAGCAGTTCGGGACAGGTCCAGCCCCAGCATTTT. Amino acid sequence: CASSSGQVQPQHF.

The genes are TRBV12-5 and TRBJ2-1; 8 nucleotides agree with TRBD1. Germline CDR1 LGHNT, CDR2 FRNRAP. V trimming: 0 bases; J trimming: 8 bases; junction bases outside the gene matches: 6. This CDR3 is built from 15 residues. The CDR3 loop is CASGLVQGEVHEQFF. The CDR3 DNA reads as TGTGCTAGTGGTTTGGTACAGGGGGAGGTACATGAGCAGTTCTTC.